The 8 T cell receptor beta chains below come from one sample, sequenced in a study of cytomegalovirus exposure and HLA in healthy donors. PCR amplification relied on 60 Vbeta primers (plus 13 Jbeta primers). The table came from immunoSEQ multiplex PCR; TCRdb's copy has only in-frame clones and leaves some out. This table has about 180,000 clones, roughly four fifths appearing once. The sequenced sample consisted of PBMCs. Receptors originate from a woman in her twenties or thirties in good health and CMV-seronegative.

The chain is built from TRBV19 and TRBJ2-5; 10 bases line up with TRBD1. The J call could be wrong; TRBJ2-7 is a better fit for the DNA end. Germline V CDR1 and CDR2: LNHDA, SQIVND (reference sequence). The CDR3 loop spans 14 amino acids. The CDR3 coding sequence is TGTGCCAGTAAAAGGGACAGGGGATCCTACGAGCAGTACTTC. This encodes CASKRDRGSYEQYF.

The chain carries TRBV28 and TRBJ2-5; possible D gene TRBD2, 6 bases. CDR1 and CDR2 from the germline V gene are MDHEN and SYDVKM. CDR3 length equals 15 residues. V gave up 3 bases and J gave up 1 base, with 12 bases separating them. The CDR3 here is CASSLGGLPQETQYF. As DNA, the CDR3 is TGTGCCAGCAGTTTGGGGGGACTGCCCCAAGAGACCCAGTACTTC.

The chain carries TRBV18 and TRBJ2-1, with 7 bases aligning to TRBD1. The V segment lost 2 bases and the J segment 4 bases; nucleotides outside the gene matches: 5. Germline V gene data show CDR1 as KGHSH and CDR2 as LQKENI. This CDR3 spans 15 amino acids. In DNA, the CDR3 is TGTGCCAGCTCACCATCCAGGGACAGTTACAATGAGCAGTTCTTC. Its protein product is CASSPSRDSYNEQFF.

The rearrangement links TRBV27 to TRBJ2-5, with TRBD1 identical over 7 bases. Matching the DNA end better, TRBJ2-7 makes the J call doubtful. Germline loops: CDR1 MNHEY, CDR2 SMNVEV (reference sequence). The CDR3 has 14 residues. The CDR3 is CASSSGTVAYEQYF. The CDR3 region has the DNA TGTGCCAGCAGTTCAGGGACAGTAGCCTACGAGCAGTACTTC.

This clone was recorded only once. The chain couples TRBV5-1 to TRBJ2-5, with a weak D call TRBD1 (6 bases). The DNA end is more similar to TRBJ2-7, so the J call may be wrong. Per germline, CDR1 SGHRS and CDR2 YFSETQ. The CDR3 is 14 amino acids. This chain's CDR3 is CASSLVQGSYEQYF. The CDR3 DNA reads as TGCGCCAGCAGCTTGGTTCAGGGGTCCTACGAGCAGTACTTC.

This CDR3 is CASRVNFLSSYEQYF. In nucleotides, the CDR3 is TGTGCCAGCAGGGTCAACTTCTTGAGCTCCTACGAGCAGTACTTC. The chain has TRBV6-1 and TRBJ2-7; D is uncertain. The ends were cut back, 6 bases at V and 0 bases at J, with 15 bases in the middle. This CDR3 contains 15 residues. Germline CDR1 and CDR2: MNHNS and SASEGT.

V is TRBV7-9 and J is TRBJ2-5; D remains unclear. Trimming cost V 5 bases and J 7 bases, with 11 bases left between them. The germline V gene has CDR1 SEHNR and CDR2 FQNEAQ (reference sequence). There are 12 residues in the CDR3. The chain's CDR3 is CASSTPLGTQYF. CDR3 coding DNA: TGTGCCAGCAGCACTCCCCTAGGGACCCAGTACTTC.

The CDR3 DNA reads TGTGCCAGCTCACCAGACAGGACCGCAACTAATGAAAAACTGTTTTTT. It translates to CASSPDRTATNEKLFF. V usage is TRBV18 and J usage is TRBJ1-4; D possibly corresponds to TRBD1 (6 bases). The germline V and J ends were trimmed by 2 bases and 0 bases, with 10 bases remaining between them. Per the germline V gene, CDR1 is KGHSH and CDR2 is LQKENI. The length of the CDR3 is 16 residues. The entire variable domain, with the rest obtained from reference TRBV18 and TRBJ1-4, is as follows: NAGVMQNPRHLVRRRGQEARLRCSPMKGHSHVYWYRQLPEEGLKFMVYLQKENIIDESGMPKERFSAEFPKEGPSILRIQQVVRGDSAAYFCASSPDRTATNEKLFFGSGTQLSVL.